The 13 T cell receptor beta chains listed next were all sequenced from one sample in a study of early stage breast cancer tumors. The repertoire was sequenced with immunoSEQ multiplex PCR; TCRdb's copy has only in-frame clones and lacks some. Of around 51,000 clones detected, roughly 78% appear once; the ten largest clones hold 3% to 4%. The sample consisted of blood. The origin of the receptors is a person aged 40 to 49 with breast cancer.

V usage is TRBV2 and J usage is TRBJ1-4; 9 bases agree with TRBD1. The CDR3 runs to 15 residues. V shed 7 bases and J 7 bases; nucleotides not matched to a gene: 10. Looked up from germline, CDR1 is SNHLY and CDR2 is FYNNEI. CDR3 protein: CASIRAGQGGEKLFF. CDR3 nucleotide sequence: TGTGCCAGCATCAGGGCGGGACAGGGCGGTGAAAAACTGTTTTTT.

V gene TRBV21-1 combines with J gene TRBJ2-2; no DNA check was done on the table's D call, TRBD2. TRBV21-1 is an annotated pseudogene. The CDR3 covers 13 residues. The CDR3 loop is CASSKYPVGELFF. As DNA, the CDR3 is TGTGCCAGCAGCAAATATCCGGTCGGGGAGCTGTTTTTT.

This clone came up a few times. The chain carries TRBV11-2 and TRBJ1-1; 8 bases match TRBD1. V lost 5 bases and J lost 3; bases outside the gene matches: 8. The CDR3 contains 15 residues. The germline V gene has CDR1 SGHAT and CDR2 FQNNGV. CDR3 nucleotide sequence: TGTGCCAGCAGCCAGACAGGGGATCCCTACACTGAAGCTTTCTTT. Protein product: CASSQTGDPYTEAFF.

This chain connects TRBV5-1 to TRBJ1-1, with a weak D call TRBD1 (5 bases). V was pared by 1 base and J by 1 base, with 11 bases between. Germline V lookup: CDR1 SGHRS, CDR2 YFSETQ. This CDR3 region has 15 residues. CDR3 loop: CASSLWGERNTEAFF. CDR3 DNA sequence: TGCGCCAGCAGCTTGTGGGGGGAGCGGAACACTGAAGCTTTCTTT.

This chain uses TRBV18 with TRBJ1-1, with D uncertain. The V gene's germline CDR1 is KGHSH and CDR2 LQKENI. V lost 3 bases to trimming and J lost 0 bases, with 14 bases between them. CDR3 length: 16 amino acids. The CDR3 loop is CASSPGQLLMNTEAFF. The CDR3 DNA sequence: TGTGCCAGCTCACCTGGCCAGCTTCTAATGAACACTGAAGCTTTCTTT. The full variable domain, completed using reference TRBV18 and TRBJ1-1, is NAGVMQNPRHLVRRRGQEARLRCSPMKGHSHVYWYRQLPEEGLKFMVYLQKENIIDESGMPKERFSAEFPKEGPSILRIQQVVRGDSAAYFCASSPGQLLMNTEAFFGQGTRLTVV.

The chain carries TRBV2 and TRBJ2-5, with 8 bases aligning to TRBD1. V lost 8 bases, J lost 4 bases, and 9 bases stayed unmatched. Germline values: CDR1 SNHLY, CDR2 FYNNEI. The length of the CDR3 is 14 residues. CDR3 sequence reads: CASLEDRVVETQYF. The CDR3 nucleotides are TGTGCCAGCCTAGAGGACAGGGTTGTAGAGACCCAGTACTTC.

The J gene is TRBJ1-3, the V gene TRBV19; 7 nucleotides align to TRBD1. The CDR3 runs to 13 residues. J gave up 8 bases and V 4 bases, and 5 bases lay outside the gene matches. CDR1 LNHDA and CDR2 SQIVND come from the germline V gene (reference sequence). In nucleotides, the CDR3 is TGTGCCAGTAGTAAAACAGGGGAGGACACCATATATTTT. Protein: CASSKTGEDTIYF.

This chain connects TRBV11-2 to TRBJ2-7; D is perhaps TRBD1 or TRBD2 (7 bases each). This CDR3 comprises 18 residues. V was clipped by 5 bases and J by 2 bases, with 25 bases between them. Germline values: CDR1 SGHAT, CDR2 FQNNGV. The chain's CDR3 is CASSNPRTGRRGTYEQYF. As DNA, the CDR3 is TGTGCCAGCAGCAACCCGCGGACAGGAAGGCGGGGGACCTACGAGCAGTACTTC.

The chain has TRBV10-2 and TRBJ1-3; no clear D gene. The length of the CDR3 is 15 residues. V was trimmed by 6 bases and J by 9 bases, leaving 21 bases between them. In germline, CDR1 is WSHSY, CDR2 SAAADI. The CDR3 is CASRDATRVDGTIYF. The CDR3 nucleotides read TGCGCCAGCAGGGACGCTACTAGGGTCGACGGCACCATATATTTT.

This chain uses TRBV11-3 with TRBJ2-3; TRBD2 aligns across 9 bases. The CDR3 is 15 residues long. Germline V gene data show CDR1 as SGHNT and CDR2 as YENEEA. Trimming took 3 bases from V and 4 from J; bases not matched to a gene: 5. CDR3 loop: CASSLGVAGADTQYF. For the CDR3, the DNA is TGTGCCAGCAGCTTGGGAGTAGCGGGGGCAGATACGCAGTATTTT. The whole variable domain, filled in from reference TRBV11-3 and TRBJ2-3, reads EAGVVQSPRYKIIEKKQPVAFWCNPISGHNTLYWYLQNLGQGPELLIRYENEEAVDDSQLPKDRFSAERLKGVDSTLKIQPAELGDSAVYLCASSLGVAGADTQYFGPGTRLTVL.

This clone was seen only once. The V and J genes are TRBV18 and TRBJ2-1; tentatively, D is TRBD1 (6 bases). V lost 3 bases to trimming and J lost 4 bases, with 10 bases between them. Germline V gives CDR1 KGHSH, CDR2 LQKENI. The CDR3 is made up of 14 amino acids. The CDR3 spells CASSPIGQYNEQFF. As DNA, the CDR3 is TGTGCCAGCTCACCTATAGGACAGTACAATGAGCAGTTCTTC.

This clone was seen once. CDR3 region: CASSQDTPTAQETQYF. CDR3 DNA: TGTGCCAGCAGCCAAGATACGCCGACAGCACAAGAGACCCAGTACTTC. The rearrangement links TRBV14 to TRBJ2-5; a possible D gene is TRBD1 (5 bases). The CDR3 is 16 residues long. V lost 0 bases and J 2 bases, leaving 13 bases between the germline ends. Germline assignment: CDR1 SGHDN and CDR2 FVKESK.

This chain connects TRBV18 to TRBJ2-7; 12 bases map to TRBD2. From germline, CDR1 is KGHSH and CDR2 LQKENI. V lost 0 bases to trimming and J lost 6 bases; unmatched junction nucleotides: 9. This CDR3 has 17 amino acids. CDR3 sequence reads: CASSPPMRLAGVREQYF. CDR3 bases: TGTGCCAGCTCACCACCGATGCGACTAGCGGGAGTTCGCGAGCAGTACTTC.